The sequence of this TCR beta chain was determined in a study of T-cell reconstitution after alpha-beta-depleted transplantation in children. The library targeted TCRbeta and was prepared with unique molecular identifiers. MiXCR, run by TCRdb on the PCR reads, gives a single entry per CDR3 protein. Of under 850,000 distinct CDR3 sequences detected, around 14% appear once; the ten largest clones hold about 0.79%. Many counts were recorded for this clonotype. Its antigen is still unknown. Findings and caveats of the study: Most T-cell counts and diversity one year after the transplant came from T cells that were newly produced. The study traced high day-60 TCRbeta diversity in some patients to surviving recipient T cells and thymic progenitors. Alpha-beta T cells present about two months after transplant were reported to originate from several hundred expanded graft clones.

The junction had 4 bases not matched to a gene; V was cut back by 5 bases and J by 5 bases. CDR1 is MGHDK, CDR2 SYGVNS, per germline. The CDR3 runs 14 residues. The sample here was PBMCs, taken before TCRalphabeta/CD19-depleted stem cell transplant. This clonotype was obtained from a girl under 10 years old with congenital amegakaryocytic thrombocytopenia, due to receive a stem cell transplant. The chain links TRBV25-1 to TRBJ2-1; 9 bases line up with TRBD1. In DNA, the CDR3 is TGTGCCAGCAGTTCGGGACAGGGAAACAATGAGCAGTTCTTC. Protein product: CASSSGQGNNEQFF.